This TCR beta chain is from a study of CD8 T cells in Susac syndrome. TCR beta sequencing covered blood CD8+ and CD4+ T cells. CDR1 and CDR2 from the germline V gene are DFQATT and SNEGSKA (reference sequence). The V end was cut by 1 base, the J end by 8 bases, with 17 bases between. There are 14 residues in the CDR3. cDNA came from 0.5 to 1 ug RNA primed by random hexamers. TCRdb processed the immunoSEQ multiplex PCR reads anew with MiXCR; each CDR3 protein has one entry. The sample holds fewer than 150,000 distinct CDR3 sequences; about 92% are singletons and the top ten take 0.093%. This clonotype was obtained from a human donor with multiple sclerosis. The V call is TRBV20-1, the J call TRBJ2-5; tentatively, D is TRBD1 (6 bases). The sequenced sample consisted of CD4+ T cells from PBMCs. The CDR3 DNA reads as TGCAGTGCTAGAGTCCCGGGACATCCCCCCACCCAGTACTTC. Its translation: CSARVPGHPPTQYF.